What follows are 27 T cell receptor beta chains derived from one specimen sequenced in a study of identical twins. Each CDR3 protein gets one entry after TCRdb re-called the 5' RACE reads with MiXCR. The sample holds roughly 1.6 million distinct CDR3 sequences, roughly a third seen once. The sample was cord blood. These receptors all stem from a newborn girl in good health.

Note on this clonotype: Since a much larger clone is just one base distant, this may be a read error. V and J are TRBV5-1 and TRBJ2-7, with D uncertain. The V and J ends lost 0 bases and 10 bases respectively, with 11 bases between them. There are 12 residues in the CDR3. Germline-derived CDR1 and CDR2 are SGHRS and YFSETQ. The CDR3: CASSLVATEQYF. The CDR3 DNA sequence: TGCGCCAGCAGCTTGGTTGCCACGGAACAGTACTTC.

V and J are TRBV2 and TRBJ1-5, with 8 positions matching TRBD1. Germline CDR1 reads SNHLY; CDR2 reads FYNNEI. The CDR3 covers 15 residues. V was clipped by 5 bases and J by 6 bases; unmatched bases: 9. CDR3 sequence (DNA): TGTGCCAGCAGTCGCGGACAGGGAGGAGGTCAGCCCCAGCATTTT. Translated: CASSRGQGGGQPQHF. The full variable domain, in which reference TRBV2 and TRBJ1-5 provide the parts outside the CDR3, is EPEVTQTPSHQVTQMGQEVILRCVPISNHLYFYWYRQILGQKVEFLVSFYNNEISEKSEIFDDQFSVERPDGSNFTLKIRSTKLEDSAMYFCASSRGQGGGQPQHFGDGTRLSIL.

This clonotype was seen at least ten times. The J gene is TRBJ2-5, the V gene TRBV7-8, with TRBD2 as a possible D gene (6 bases). Germline V gene data show CDR1 as SGHVS and CDR2 as FQNEAQ. The CDR3 length is 13 residues. With 5 bases removed from V and 3 bases from J, the gap between germline ends came to 10 bases. The CDR3 here is CASSRLVEETQYF. In DNA form, the CDR3 reads TGTGCCAGCAGCCGACTAGTCGAAGAGACCCAGTACTTC.

Points on this clonotype: A much more abundant neighbour one base away suggests this may be a read error. This chain connects TRBV28 to TRBJ2-7; D is unclear. This CDR3 region has 15 residues. Per the germline V gene, CDR1 is MDHEN and CDR2 is SYDVKM. CDR3: CAGSLRRVLLGEQYF. The CDR3 nucleotides read TGTGCCGGCAGTTTGAGAAGGGTACTACTGGGCGAGCAGTACTTC.

A few counts support this clonotype. The genes are TRBV3-1 and TRBJ2-7; 8 bases map to TRBD2. This CDR3 comprises 17 residues. CDR1 and CDR2 from the germline V gene are LGHDT and YNNKEL (reference sequence). Trimming removed 0 bases from V and 6 bases from J; junction bases left unmatched: 13. The CDR3 DNA reads TGTGCCAGCAGCCAAGATCAGTCACGACTAGCGTTTGGCGAGCAGTACTTC. Its protein product is CASSQDQSRLAFGEQYF.

The genes are TRBV20-1 and TRBJ2-7; 11 bases are shared with TRBD2. V gave up 0 bases and J gave up 5 bases; unmatched junction bases: 12. Germline V lookup: CDR1 DFQATT, CDR2 SNEGSKA (reference sequence). The CDR3 extends over 17 amino acids. CDR3 residues: CSARDSVAGGPVNEQYF. CDR3 bases: TGCAGTGCTAGAGATTCGGTAGCGGGAGGGCCGGTAAACGAGCAGTACTTC.

This rearrangement joins TRBV20-1 to TRBJ2-1; 7 positions match TRBD2. The better agreement between TRBJ2-7 and the DNA end casts doubt on the J call. The CDR3 loop spans 17 amino acids. The germline CDR1 and CDR2 sequences are DFQATT and SNEGSKA (reference sequence). In nucleotides, the CDR3 is TGCAGTGCTGGGATAGGGCTAGCGGACCGCGGGTACAATGAGCAGTACTTC. Protein product: CSAGIGLADRGYNEQYF.

This chain uses TRBV3-1 with TRBJ2-2; D might be TRBD1 (6 bases). The germline gives CDR1 LGHDT, CDR2 YNNKEL (reference sequence). The CDR3 runs to 16 residues. Trimming cost V 7 bases and J 1 base, with 16 bases left between them. The chain's CDR3 is CASTPTGTRNTGELFF. CDR3 nucleotides: TGTGCCAGCACTCCTACCGGGACACGGAACACCGGGGAGCTGTTTTTT.

This clonotype was seen more than once but under ten times. The gene calls are TRBV12-3 or TRBV12-4 and TRBJ1-4; TRBD1 matches 10 bases. Trimming at V came to 5 bases and at J to 3 bases, leaving 9 bases not matched to a gene. The length of the CDR3 is 17 residues. This CDR3 is CASSPLTGGIANEKLFF. The CDR3 DNA reads as TGTGCCAGCAGTCCACTGACAGGGGGCATAGCTAATGAAAAACTGTTTTTT.

The rearrangement uses TRBV19 and TRBJ2-1; TRBD1 matches at 10 bases. The CDR3 runs to 14 residues. CDR1 is LNHDA, CDR2 SQIVND, per germline (reference sequence). V lost 7 bases to trimming and J lost 5 bases; unmatched junction nucleotides: 5. The CDR3 coding sequence is TGTGCCAGTACCCGACAGGGGGCCAACAATGAGCAGTTCTTC. This gives the protein CASTRQGANNEQFF.

This clonotype appeared a few times. The chain uses TRBV12-3 or TRBV12-4 and TRBJ1-2; 11 nucleotides match TRBD1. V dropped 2 bases and J dropped 4; count of bases not matched to a gene: 9. This CDR3 contains 17 residues. This CDR3 is CASSLLPGTGGGYGYTF. The CDR3 DNA reads as TGTGCCAGCAGTTTACTCCCAGGGACAGGGGGTGGCTATGGCTACACCTTC.

On this clonotype: Germline is not matched at one junction end, which may reflect a read error. This chain links TRBV12-3 or TRBV12-4 with TRBJ1-1, with D possibly TRBD1 on 5 matching bases. The CDR3 covers 12 residues. The CDR3: CASSFWGTGAFF. In DNA, the CDR3 is TGTGCCAGCAGTTTTTGGGGGACTGGAGCTTTCTTT.

The V gene is TRBV7-2, the J gene TRBJ1-1; D perhaps matches TRBD1 (6 bases). The CDR3 is 15 amino acids. CDR1 is SGHTA, CDR2 FQGNSA, per germline. Deletions cut 5 bases from V and 1 base from J, with 14 bases between. This CDR3 is CASSTRTESNTEAFF. The CDR3 coding sequence is TGTGCCAGCAGCACCAGGACAGAGTCGAACACTGAAGCTTTCTTT.

There are a few counts of this clonotype. The gene calls are TRBV13 and TRBJ1-4; 9 bases match TRBD1. This CDR3 is built from 16 residues. Trimming took 2 bases from V and 8 from J; bases not matched to a gene: 9. Per the germline V gene, CDR1 is PRHDT and CDR2 is FYEKMQ (reference sequence). CDR3 residues: CASSLMSGTGKEKLFF. CDR3 DNA sequence: TGTGCCAGCAGCTTAATGTCTGGGACAGGGAAAGAAAAACTGTTTTTT.

CDR3 sequence reads: CATSRDRGGGYTF. The CDR3 bases are TGTGCCACCAGCAGAGACAGGGGCGGGGGCTACACCTTC. V gene TRBV15 combines with J gene TRBJ1-2, with a tentative D call TRBD1 (6 bases). The CDR3 totals 13 residues. Trimming left V 0 bases short and J 8 bases short, with 10 bases between. CDR1 and CDR2 (germline): LNHNV, YYDKDF (reference sequence).

The chain is built from TRBV21-1 and TRBJ2-2; TRBD1 is the table's D call and was not checked against the DNA. TRBV21-1 is a documented pseudogene. The CDR3 has 12 residues. In DNA form, the CDR3 reads TGTGCCAGCAGCAAAGACCCCCACCAGCGGTTTTTT. This translates into CASSKDPHQRFF.

Details on this clonotype: A junction end diverges from the germline sequence, so it may reflect a read error. The chain uses TRBV6-1 and TRBJ2-3; D gene uncertain. Per the germline V gene, CDR1 is MNHNS and CDR2 is SASEGT. The CDR3 is 14 residues long. As DNA, the CDR3 is TGTGCCTGCAGTGAAGCTCTACGCACAGATACGCAGTATTTT. This gives the protein CACSEALRTDTQYF.

The count of this clonotype is one. This chain uses TRBV20-1 with TRBJ2-2, with D possibly being TRBD2 (5 bases). Germline CDR1 and CDR2: DFQATT and SNEGSKA (reference sequence). The CDR3 has 16 residues. Trimming shortened V by 0 bases and J by 3 bases, and 14 bases separated the two germline ends. The CDR3 spells CSARDWGSVDTGELFF. CDR3 sequence (DNA): TGCAGTGCTAGAGATTGGGGTAGCGTAGACACCGGGGAGCTGTTTTTT.

The V call is TRBV4-2, the J call TRBJ2-1; 10 bases agree with TRBD2. The length of the CDR3 is 16 residues. The germline V gene has CDR1 LGHNA and CDR2 YNFKEQ. V trimming: 2 bases; J trimming: 4 bases; junction bases outside the gene matches: 5. DNA for the CDR3: TGTGCCAGCAGCCAATTTAATAGCGGGGGGTACAATGAGCAGTTCTTC. This encodes CASSQFNSGGYNEQFF.

This chain connects TRBV12-3 or TRBV12-4 to TRBJ2-4; weak D call: TRBD1 (6 bases). With the DNA end fitting TRBJ2-7 better, the J assignment may be wrong. The CDR3 consists of 18 residues. The DNA of the CDR3 is TGTGCCAGCAGTTTATTCAAGTGGGGGCATGAACTGAACTACGAGCAGTACTTC. Encoded protein: CASSLFKWGHELNYEQYF.

The chain carries TRBV5-5 and TRBJ2-7, with 12 bases that match TRBD1. V shed 3 bases, J shed 6 bases, and the junction held 1 base outside the gene matches. The CDR3 covers 13 residues. Per germline, CDR1 SGHKS and CDR2 YYEKEE (reference sequence). The CDR3 sequence: CASSWDRGLEQYF. The CDR3 DNA sequence: TGTGCCAGCAGCTGGGACAGGGGGCTCGAGCAGTACTTC.

The chain has TRBV6-2 or TRBV6-3 and TRBJ2-5; D is perhaps TRBD2 (5 bases). Looked up from germline, CDR1 is MNHEY and CDR2 is SVGEGT. The CDR3 spans 14 residues. V gave up 6 bases and J gave up 4 bases, with 15 bases separating them. CDR3 DNA sequence: TGTGCCAGCAGCCACCTCGGGGAGTTAGAGACCCAGTACTTC. Its translation: CASSHLGELETQYF.

About this clonotype itself: At one end the junction does not follow the germline gene, possibly because of a read error. This chain links TRBV7-7 with TRBJ2-3; 9 bases fit TRBD2. The germline gives CDR1 SSHAT, CDR2 FNYEAQ (reference sequence). The CDR3 runs 15 residues. The CDR3 loop reads CASSFRGRARDTQYF. In DNA form, the CDR3 reads TGTGCTAGCAGCTTTCGCGGGAGGGCCAGAGATACGCAGTATTTT.

The chain carries TRBV10-3 and TRBJ2-1; 7 nucleotides line up with TRBD1. J gave up 4 bases and V 6 bases, and 15 bases lay outside the gene matches. Per the germline V gene, CDR1 is ENHRY and CDR2 is SYGVKD. The CDR3 sequence is 17 residues long. The CDR3 coding sequence is TGTGCCATCAGCCTGATGAAGTATAGGGGGCCTTACAATGAGCAGTTCTTC. Amino acid sequence: CAISLMKYRGPYNEQFF.

The chain is built from TRBV7-9 and TRBJ1-1; 9 bases are shared with TRBD1. The CDR3 consists of 14 residues. Trimming removed 5 bases from V and 4 bases from J; junction bases left unmatched: 5. Looked up from germline, CDR1 is SEHNR and CDR2 is FQNEAQ (reference sequence). The DNA of the CDR3 is TGTGCCAGCAGCACAGGGGGCGCGGGCACTGAAGCTTTCTTT. Its protein product is CASSTGGAGTEAFF.

The rearrangement uses TRBV27 and TRBJ2-1; TRBD2 matches 11 bases. Germline CDR1 and CDR2: MNHEY and SMNVEV (reference sequence). CDR3 length equals 14 residues. Trimming cost V 6 bases and J 7 bases; bases outside gene matches: 5. CDR3 sequence reads: CASRFSGGANEQFF. DNA for the CDR3: TGTGCCAGCAGATTTAGCGGGGGGGCGAATGAGCAGTTCTTC.

This clonotype has more than one count but fewer than ten. This sequence joins TRBV15 and TRBJ1-2, with a weak D call TRBD1 (5 bases). CDR1 is LNHNV, CDR2 YYDKDF, per germline (reference sequence). Trimming left V 4 bases short and J 4 bases short, with 10 bases between. The CDR3 is made up of 13 amino acids. CDR3 sequence reads: CATSTGRLYGYTF. The CDR3 region has the DNA TGTGCCACCAGCACAGGGCGACTCTATGGCTACACCTTC.